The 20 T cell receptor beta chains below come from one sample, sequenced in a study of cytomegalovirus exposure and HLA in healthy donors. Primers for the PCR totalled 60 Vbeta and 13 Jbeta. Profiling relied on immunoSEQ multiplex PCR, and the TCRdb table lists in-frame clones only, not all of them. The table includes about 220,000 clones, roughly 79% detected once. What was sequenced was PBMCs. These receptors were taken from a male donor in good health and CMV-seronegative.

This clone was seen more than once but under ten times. Here the CDR3 reads CVGGSNTGELFF. CDR3 sequence (DNA): TGCGTTGGGGGGTCGAACACCGGGGAGCTGTTTTTT. The chain combines TRBV29-1 with TRBJ2-2, with D perhaps TRBD2 (6 bases). The germline CDR1 and CDR2 sequences are SQVTM and ANQGSEA. The CDR3 contains 12 residues.

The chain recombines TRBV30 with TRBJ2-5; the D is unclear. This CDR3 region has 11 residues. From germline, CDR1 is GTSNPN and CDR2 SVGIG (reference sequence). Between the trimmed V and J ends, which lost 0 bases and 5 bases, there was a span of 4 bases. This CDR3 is CAWSVLETQYF. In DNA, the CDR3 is TGTGCCTGGAGTGTACTTGAGACCCAGTACTTC.

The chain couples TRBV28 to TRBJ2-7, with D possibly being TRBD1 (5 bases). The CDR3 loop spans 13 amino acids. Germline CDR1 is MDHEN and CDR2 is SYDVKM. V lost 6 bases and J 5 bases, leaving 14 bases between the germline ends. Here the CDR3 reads CASSLDRYDEQYF. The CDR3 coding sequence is TGTGCCAGCAGCCTCGACAGATACGACGAGCAGTACTTC.

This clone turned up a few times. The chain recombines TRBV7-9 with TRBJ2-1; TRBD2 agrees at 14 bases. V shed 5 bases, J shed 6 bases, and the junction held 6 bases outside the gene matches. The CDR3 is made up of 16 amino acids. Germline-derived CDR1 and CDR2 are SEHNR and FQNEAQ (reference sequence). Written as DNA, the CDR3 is TGTGCCAGCAGCCTTCGACTAGCGGGGGGGCTCAATGAGCAGTTCTTC. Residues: CASSLRLAGGLNEQFF. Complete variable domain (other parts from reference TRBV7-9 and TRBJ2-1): DTGVSQNPRHKITKRGQNVTFRCDPISEHNRLYWYRQTLGQGPEFLTYFQNEAQLEKSRLLSDRFSAERPKGSFSTLEIQRTEQGDSAMYLCASSLRLAGGLNEQFFGPGTRLTVL.

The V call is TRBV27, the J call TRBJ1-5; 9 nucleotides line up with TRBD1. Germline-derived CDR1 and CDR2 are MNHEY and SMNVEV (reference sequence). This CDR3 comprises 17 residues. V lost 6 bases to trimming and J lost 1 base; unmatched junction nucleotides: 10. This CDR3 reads CASRPRTGAKSNQPQHF. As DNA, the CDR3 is TGTGCCAGCAGGCCTCGGACAGGGGCAAAAAGCAATCAGCCCCAGCATTTT.

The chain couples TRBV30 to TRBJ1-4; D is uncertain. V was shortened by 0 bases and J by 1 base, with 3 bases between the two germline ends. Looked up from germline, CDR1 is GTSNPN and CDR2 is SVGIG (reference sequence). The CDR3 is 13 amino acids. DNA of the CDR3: TGTGCCTGGAGTGTACAAACTAATGAAAAACTGTTTTTT. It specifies CAWSVQTNEKLFF.

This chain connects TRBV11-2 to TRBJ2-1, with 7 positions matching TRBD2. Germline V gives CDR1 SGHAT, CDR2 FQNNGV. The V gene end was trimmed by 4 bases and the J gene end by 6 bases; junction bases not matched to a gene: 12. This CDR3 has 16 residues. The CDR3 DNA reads TGTGCCAGCAGCTGGGGGGAGGGTTACTCAGGCAATGAGCAGTTCTTC. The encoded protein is CASSWGEGYSGNEQFF.

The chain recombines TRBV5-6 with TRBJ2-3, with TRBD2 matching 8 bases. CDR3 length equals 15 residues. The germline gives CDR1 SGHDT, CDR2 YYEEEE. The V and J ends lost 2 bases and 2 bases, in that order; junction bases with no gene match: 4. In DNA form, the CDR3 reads TGTGCCAGCAGCTTAGGCGGGGGGAACACAGATACGCAGTATTTT. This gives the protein CASSLGGGNTDTQYF.

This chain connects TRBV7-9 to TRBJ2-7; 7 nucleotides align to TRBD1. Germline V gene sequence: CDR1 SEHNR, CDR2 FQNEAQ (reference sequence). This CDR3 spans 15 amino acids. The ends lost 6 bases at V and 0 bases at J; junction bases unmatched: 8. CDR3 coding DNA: TGTGCCAGCAGGAATGACAGGGCTGGCTCCTACGAGCAGTACTTC. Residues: CASRNDRAGSYEQYF.

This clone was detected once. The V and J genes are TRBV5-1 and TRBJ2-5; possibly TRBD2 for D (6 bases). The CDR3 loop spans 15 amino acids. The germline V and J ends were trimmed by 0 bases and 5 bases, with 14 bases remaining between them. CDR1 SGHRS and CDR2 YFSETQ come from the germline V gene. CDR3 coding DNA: TGCGCCAGCAGCTTGGGGACCCTGCGGGGCGAGACCCAGTACTTC. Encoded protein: CASSLGTLRGETQYF.

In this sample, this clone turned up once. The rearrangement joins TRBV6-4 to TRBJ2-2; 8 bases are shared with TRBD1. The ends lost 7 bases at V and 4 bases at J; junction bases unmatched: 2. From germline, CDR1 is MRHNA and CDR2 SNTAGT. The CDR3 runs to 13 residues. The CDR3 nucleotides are TGTGCCAGCAAACAGGGGGGCACCGGGGAGCTGTTTTTT. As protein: CASKQGGTGELFF.

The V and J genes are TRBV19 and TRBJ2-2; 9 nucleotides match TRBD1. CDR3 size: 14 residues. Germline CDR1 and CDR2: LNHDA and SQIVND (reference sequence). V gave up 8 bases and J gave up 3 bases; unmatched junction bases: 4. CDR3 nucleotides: TGTGCCAGTTTTACAGGGGGCGACACCGGGGAGCTGTTTTTT. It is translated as CASFTGGDTGELFF.

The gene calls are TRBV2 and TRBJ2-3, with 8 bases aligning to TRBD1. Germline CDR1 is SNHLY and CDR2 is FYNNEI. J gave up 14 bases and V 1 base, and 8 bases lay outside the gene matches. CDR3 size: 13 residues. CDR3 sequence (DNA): TGTGCCAGCAGTGAAGAGAGGGCAGGGGGCGGGTATTTT. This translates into CASSEERAGGGYF.

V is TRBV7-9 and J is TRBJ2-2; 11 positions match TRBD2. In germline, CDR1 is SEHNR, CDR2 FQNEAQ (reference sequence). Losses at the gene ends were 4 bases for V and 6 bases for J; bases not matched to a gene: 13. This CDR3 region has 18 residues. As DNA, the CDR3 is TGTGCCAGCAGCTCCGGGACTAGCGGTACCCTGCTCTCCGGGGAGCTGTTTTTT. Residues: CASSSGTSGTLLSGELFF. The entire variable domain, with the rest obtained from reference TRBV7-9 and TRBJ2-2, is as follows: DTGVSQNPRHKITKRGQNVTFRCDPISEHNRLYWYRQTLGQGPEFLTYFQNEAQLEKSRLLSDRFSAERPKGSFSTLEIQRTEQGDSAMYLCASSSGTSGTLLSGELFFGEGSRLTVL.

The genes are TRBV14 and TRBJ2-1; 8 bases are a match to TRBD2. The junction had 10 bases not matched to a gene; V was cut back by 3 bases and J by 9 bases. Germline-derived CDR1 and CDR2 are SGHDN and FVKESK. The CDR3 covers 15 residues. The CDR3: CASSHTSGRGVEQFF. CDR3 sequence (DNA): TGTGCCAGCAGCCATACAAGCGGGAGAGGGGTTGAGCAGTTCTTC.

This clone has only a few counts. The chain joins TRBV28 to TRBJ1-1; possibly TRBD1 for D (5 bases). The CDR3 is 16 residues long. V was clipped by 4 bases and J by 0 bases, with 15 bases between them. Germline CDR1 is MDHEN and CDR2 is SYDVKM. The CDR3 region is CASSSGTATMNTEAFF. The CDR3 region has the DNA TGTGCCAGCAGTTCCGGGACTGCCACAATGAACACTGAAGCTTTCTTT.

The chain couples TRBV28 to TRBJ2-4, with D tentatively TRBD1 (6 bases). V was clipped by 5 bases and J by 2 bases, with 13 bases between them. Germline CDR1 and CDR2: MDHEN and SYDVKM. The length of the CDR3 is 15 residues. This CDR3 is CASSLAGTSKNIQYF. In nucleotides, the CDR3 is TGTGCCAGCAGTCTGGCCGGGACATCCAAAAACATTCAGTACTTC.

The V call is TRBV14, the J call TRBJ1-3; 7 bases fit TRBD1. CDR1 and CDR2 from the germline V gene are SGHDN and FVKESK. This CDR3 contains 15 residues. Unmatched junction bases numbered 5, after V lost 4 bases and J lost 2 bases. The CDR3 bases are TGTGCCAGCAGCCCCGGACAGGCCCCTGGAAACACCATATATTTT. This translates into CASSPGQAPGNTIYF.

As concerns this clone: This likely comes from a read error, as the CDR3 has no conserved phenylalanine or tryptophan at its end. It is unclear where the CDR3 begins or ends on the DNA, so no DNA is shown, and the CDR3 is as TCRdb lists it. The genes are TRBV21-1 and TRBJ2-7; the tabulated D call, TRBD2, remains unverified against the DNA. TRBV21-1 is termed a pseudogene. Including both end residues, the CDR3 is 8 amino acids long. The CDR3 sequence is CASSKARD.

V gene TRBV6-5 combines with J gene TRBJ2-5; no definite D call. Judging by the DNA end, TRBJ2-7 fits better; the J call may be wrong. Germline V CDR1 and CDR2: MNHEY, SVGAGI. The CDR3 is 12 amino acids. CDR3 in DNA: TGTGCCAGCAGCAAGCTCCCCTACGAGCAGTACTTC. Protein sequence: CASSKLPYEQYF.